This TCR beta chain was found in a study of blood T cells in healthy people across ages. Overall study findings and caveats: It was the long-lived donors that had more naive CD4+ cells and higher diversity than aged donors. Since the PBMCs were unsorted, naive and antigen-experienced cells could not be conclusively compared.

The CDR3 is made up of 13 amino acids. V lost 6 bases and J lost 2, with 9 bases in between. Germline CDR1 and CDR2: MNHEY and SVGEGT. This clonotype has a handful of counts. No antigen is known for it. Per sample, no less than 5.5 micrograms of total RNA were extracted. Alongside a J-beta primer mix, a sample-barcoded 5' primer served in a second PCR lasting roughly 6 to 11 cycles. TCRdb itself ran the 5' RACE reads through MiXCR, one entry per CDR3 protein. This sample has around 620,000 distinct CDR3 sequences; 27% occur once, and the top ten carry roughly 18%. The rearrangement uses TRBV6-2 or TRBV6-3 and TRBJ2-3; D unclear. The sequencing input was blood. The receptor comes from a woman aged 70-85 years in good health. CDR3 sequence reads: CASSSGFTDTQYF. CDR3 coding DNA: TGTGCCAGCAGCTCAGGATTCACAGATACGCAGTATTTT.